This T cell receptor beta chain emerged from a study of patients and donors after allogeneic stem cell transplantation. From germline, CDR1 is SGHRS and CDR2 YFSETQ. This CDR3 spans 17 amino acids. The V gene end was trimmed by 0 bases and the J gene end by 6 bases; junction bases not matched to a gene: 10. TCRdb passed the RT-PCR reads through MiXCR, listing each CDR3 protein once. Counted here are about a million distinct CDR3 sequences, roughly 18% occurring once; the ten biggest clones make up 5% to 6.5%. This chain uses TRBV5-1 with TRBJ2-1, with 9 bases that match TRBD1. Sequencing input: blood, either unsorted or a sorted T cell fraction (not recorded which). The receptor was isolated from a human donor who was either an allogeneic HSCT recipient or a stem cell or donor lymphocyte infusion donor (not recorded which). It is not recorded whose cells these are; they may come from a transplant donor. The CDR3 DNA is TGCGCCAGCAGCTTGGGGCCCCACAGGGGGCGATCCAATGAGCAGTTCTTC. As protein: CASSLGPHRGRSNEQFF. The whole variable domain, filled in from reference TRBV5-1 and TRBJ2-1, reads KAGVTQTPRYLIKTRGQQVTLSCSPISGHRSVSWYQQTPGQGLQFLFEYFSETQRNKGNFPGRFSGRQFSNSRSEMNVSTLELGDSALYLCASSLGPHRGRSNEQFFGPGTRLTVL.